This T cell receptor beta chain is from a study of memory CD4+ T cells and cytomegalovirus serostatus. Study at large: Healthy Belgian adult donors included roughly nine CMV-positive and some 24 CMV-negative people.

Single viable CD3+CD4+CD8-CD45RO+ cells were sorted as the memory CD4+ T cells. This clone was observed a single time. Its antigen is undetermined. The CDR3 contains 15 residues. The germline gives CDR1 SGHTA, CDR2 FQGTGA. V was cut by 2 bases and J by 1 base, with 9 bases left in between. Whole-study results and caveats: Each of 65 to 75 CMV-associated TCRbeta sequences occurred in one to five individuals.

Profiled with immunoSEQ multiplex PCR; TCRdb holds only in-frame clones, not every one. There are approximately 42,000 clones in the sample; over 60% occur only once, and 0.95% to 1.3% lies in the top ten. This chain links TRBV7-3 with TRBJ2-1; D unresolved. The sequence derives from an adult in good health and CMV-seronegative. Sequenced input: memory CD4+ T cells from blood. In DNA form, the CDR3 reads TGTGCCAGCAGCTTACTCCCCACTTCCTACAATGAGCAGTTCTTC. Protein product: CASSLLPTSYNEQFF. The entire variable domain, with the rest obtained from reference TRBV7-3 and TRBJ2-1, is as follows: GAGVSQTPSNKVTEKGKYVELRCDPISGHTALYWYRQSLGQGPEFLIYFQGTGAADDSGLPNDRFFAVRPEGSVSTLKIQRTERGDSAVYLCASSLLPTSYNEQFFGPGTRLTVL.